This T cell receptor beta chain was found in a study of shared clonotypes between healthy human individuals. Study-wide findings and caveats: Estimated clonotype richness was generally higher in naive than memory subsets. The genetic and exposure-history diversity represented was limited by few donors. When naive CD4 clonotypes were compared across a handful of donors, about 4.8% were shared.

To note about this clone: Antigen unknown.

TCRdb's table, derived via immunoSEQ multiplex PCR, lists solely in-frame clones and lacks some. Of 950,000 to 1,300,000 clones listed, approximately 76% are singletons. This TCR came from a man aged 18-30 years in good health. Source material: memory CD4+ T cells sorted from blood. Sample subset: CD45RA-negative fraction.

The CDR3 coding sequence is TGTGCCAGCAGCTTACACCAACCCTCCGGACAGCGTCCTCCCTATGGCTACACCTTC. It is translated as CASSLHQPSGQRPPYGYTF. The chain carries TRBV7-2 and TRBJ1-2; a weak D match, TRBD1 (6 bases). Germline CDR1 SGHTA, CDR2 FQGNSA. CDR3 length: 19 amino acids. V lost 2 bases, J lost 4 bases, and 26 bases lay in between.